This T cell receptor (beta chain) is drawn from a study of molecular identifiers for immune sequencing clone quantification. Findings of the study overall: Spiked TCR RNA from one Jurkat cell reportedly showed up when mixed among over 900,000 naive cells.

TCRdb called the PCR reads again in MiXCR, with one record for every CDR3 protein. The repertoire has 100,000 or so distinct CDR3 sequences, about 21% of them found once; the top ten carry approximately 1%. There are many counts of this clonotype. Antigen specificity is unknown. The CDR3 spans 14 residues. With V trimmed by 6 bases and J by 5 bases, 13 bases remained unmatched. Germline CDR1 DFQATT, CDR2 SNEGSKA (reference sequence). Sample: naive CD8+ T cells from blood, with Jurkat cell RNA spiked in. Described subset: FACS-sorted CD8+CD4-CCR7+CD45RA+ naive T cells. The genes are TRBV20-1 and TRBJ2-7, with 7 nucleotides matching TRBD2. This clonotype was obtained from a human donor in good health. Some libraries in this study had Jurkat cell RNA spiked in. CDR3 in amino acids: CSAHRASGLHEQYF. Here the CDR3 DNA reads TGCAGTGCCCATCGGGCTAGCGGCCTGCACGAGCAGTACTTC.